This TCR beta chain was retrieved from a study of cytomegalovirus exposure and HLA in healthy donors. The CDR3 runs 15 residues. Germline V lookup: CDR1 SGHRS, CDR2 YFSETQ. V gave up 4 bases and J gave up 2 bases, with 16 bases separating them. The PCR had 60 Vbeta and 13 Jbeta primers. Produced via immunoSEQ multiplex PCR; TCRdb's table is partial and in-frame only. The repertoire holds about 120,000 clones, with approximately 67% as singletons. The material sequenced was PBMCs. The source is a man younger than 35 in good health and CMV-seronegative. This chain joins TRBV5-1 and TRBJ2-7; TRBD1 is a possible D gene (5 bases). The CDR3: CASSGAQAGAYEQYF. The CDR3 region has the DNA TGCGCCAGCAGCGGGGCCCAGGCAGGAGCCTACGAGCAGTACTTC.